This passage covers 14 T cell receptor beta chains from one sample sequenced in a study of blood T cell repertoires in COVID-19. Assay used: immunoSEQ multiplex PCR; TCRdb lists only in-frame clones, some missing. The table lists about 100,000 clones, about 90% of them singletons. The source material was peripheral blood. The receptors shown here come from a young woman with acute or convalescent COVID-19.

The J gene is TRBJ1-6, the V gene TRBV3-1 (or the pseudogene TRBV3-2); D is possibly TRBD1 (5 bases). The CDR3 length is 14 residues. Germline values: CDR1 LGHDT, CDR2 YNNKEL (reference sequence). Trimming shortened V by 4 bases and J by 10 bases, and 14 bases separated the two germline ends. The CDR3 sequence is CASSLTMGGSPLHF. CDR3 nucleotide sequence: TGTGCCAGCAGCCTCACGATGGGGGGATCACCCCTCCACTTT.

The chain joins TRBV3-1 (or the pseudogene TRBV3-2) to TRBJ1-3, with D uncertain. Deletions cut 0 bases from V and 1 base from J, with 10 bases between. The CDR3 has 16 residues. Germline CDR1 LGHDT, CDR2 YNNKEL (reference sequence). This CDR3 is CASSQDARRSGNTIYF. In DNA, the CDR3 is TGTGCCAGCAGCCAAGACGCGAGGAGGTCTGGAAACACCATATATTTT.

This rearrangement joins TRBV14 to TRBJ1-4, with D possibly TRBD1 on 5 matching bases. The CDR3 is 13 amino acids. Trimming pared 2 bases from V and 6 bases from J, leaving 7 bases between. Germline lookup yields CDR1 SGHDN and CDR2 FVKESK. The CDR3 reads CASSQWGDEKLFF. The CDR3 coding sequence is TGTGCCAGCAGCCAATGGGGCGATGAAAAACTGTTTTTT.

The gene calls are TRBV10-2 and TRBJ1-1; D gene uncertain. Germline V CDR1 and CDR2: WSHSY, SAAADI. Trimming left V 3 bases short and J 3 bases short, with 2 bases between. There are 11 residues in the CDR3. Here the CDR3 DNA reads TGCGCCAGCAGTGACGACACTGAAGCTTTCTTT. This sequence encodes CASSDDTEAFF.

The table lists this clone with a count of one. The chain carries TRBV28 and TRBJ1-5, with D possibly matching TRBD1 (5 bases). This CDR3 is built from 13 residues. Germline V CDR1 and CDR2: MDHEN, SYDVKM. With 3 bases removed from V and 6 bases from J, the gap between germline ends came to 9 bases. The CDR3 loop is CASSLGTSQPQHF. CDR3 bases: TGTGCCAGCAGTTTGGGGACTAGTCAGCCCCAGCATTTT.

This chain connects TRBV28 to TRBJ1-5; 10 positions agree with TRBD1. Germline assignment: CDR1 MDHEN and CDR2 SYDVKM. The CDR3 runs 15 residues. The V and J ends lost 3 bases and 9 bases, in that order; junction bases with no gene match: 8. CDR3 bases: TGTGCCAGCAGTTTGACGACAGGGGGCGAGCGGCCCCAGCATTTT. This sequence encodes CASSLTTGGERPQHF.

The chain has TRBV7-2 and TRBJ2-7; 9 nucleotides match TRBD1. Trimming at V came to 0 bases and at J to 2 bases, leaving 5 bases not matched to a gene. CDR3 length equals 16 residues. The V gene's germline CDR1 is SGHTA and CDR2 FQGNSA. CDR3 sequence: CASSLASGQGTYEQYF. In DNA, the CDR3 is TGTGCCAGCAGCTTAGCGTCGGGACAGGGTACCTACGAGCAGTACTTC. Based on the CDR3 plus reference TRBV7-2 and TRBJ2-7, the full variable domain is GAGVSQSPSNKVTEKGKDVELRCDPISGHTALYWYRQSLGQGLEFLIYFQGNSAPDKSGLPSDRFSAERTGGSVSTLTIQRTQQEDSAVYLCASSLASGQGTYEQYFGPGTRLTVT.

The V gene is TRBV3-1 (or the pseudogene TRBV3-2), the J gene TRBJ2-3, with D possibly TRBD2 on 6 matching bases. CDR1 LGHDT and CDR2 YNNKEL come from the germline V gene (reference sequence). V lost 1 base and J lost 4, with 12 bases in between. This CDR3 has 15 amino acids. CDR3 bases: TGTGCCAGCAGCCAAGCTTCTTCTAGCGCAGATACGCAGTATTTT. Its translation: CASSQASSSADTQYF.

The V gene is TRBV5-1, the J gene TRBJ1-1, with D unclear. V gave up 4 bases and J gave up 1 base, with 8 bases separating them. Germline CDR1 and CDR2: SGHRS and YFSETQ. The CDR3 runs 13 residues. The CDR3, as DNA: TGCGCCAGCAGCCGGTTTACGAACACTGAAGCTTTCTTT. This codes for CASSRFTNTEAFF.

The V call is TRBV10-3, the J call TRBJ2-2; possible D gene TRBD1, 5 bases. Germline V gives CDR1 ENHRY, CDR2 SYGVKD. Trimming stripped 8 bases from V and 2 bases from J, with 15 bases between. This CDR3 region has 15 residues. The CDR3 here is CAIQERTYNTGELFF. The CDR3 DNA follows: TGTGCCATCCAAGAAAGGACATATAACACCGGGGAGCTGTTTTTT.

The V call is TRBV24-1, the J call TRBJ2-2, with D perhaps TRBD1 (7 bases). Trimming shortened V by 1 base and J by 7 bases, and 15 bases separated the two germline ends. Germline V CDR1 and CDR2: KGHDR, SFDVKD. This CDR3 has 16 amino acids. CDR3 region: CATSDLGGTAGGELFF. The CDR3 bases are TGTGCCACCAGTGATTTAGGCGGGACAGCGGGCGGGGAGCTGTTTTTT.

CDR3 nucleotide sequence: TGCGCCAGCAGCGTTAAAGACAGGGGTAAACCTGGTCGGGACACTGAAGCTTTCTTT. Protein: CASSVKDRGKPGRDTEAFF. V usage is TRBV5-1 and J usage is TRBJ1-1, with 8 bases fitting TRBD1. Germline lookup yields CDR1 SGHRS and CDR2 YFSETQ. The CDR3 totals 19 residues. With 4 bases clipped from V and 3 bases from J, the junction kept 20 bases outside the gene matches.

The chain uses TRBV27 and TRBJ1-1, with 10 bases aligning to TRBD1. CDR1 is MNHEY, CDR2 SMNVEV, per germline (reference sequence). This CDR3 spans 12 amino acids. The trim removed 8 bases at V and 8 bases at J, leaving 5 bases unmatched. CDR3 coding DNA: TGTGCCAGCCGGACAGGGGGGCAGGAAGCTTTCTTT. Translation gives CASRTGGQEAFF.

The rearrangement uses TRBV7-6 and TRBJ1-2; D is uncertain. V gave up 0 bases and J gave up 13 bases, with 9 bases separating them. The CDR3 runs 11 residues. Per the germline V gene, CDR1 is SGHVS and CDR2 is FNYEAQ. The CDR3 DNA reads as TGTGCCAGCAGCTTAGCGGGAGAATCCACCTTC. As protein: CASSLAGESTF.